The source of this TCR beta chain is a study of blood T cell repertoires in COVID-19. As for the study in general: The analysed material was cDNA or gDNA that came from T cells, B-cell-depleted T cells, or PBMCs.

Losses at the gene ends were 6 bases for V and 2 bases for J; bases not matched to a gene: 11. Per germline, CDR1 MDHEN and CDR2 SYDVKM. The CDR3 runs 16 residues. This clone has more than one count but fewer than ten. Per the study methods: Nucleated cell counts were estimated from reference gene primer amplification. The protocol was immunoSEQ multiplex PCR, while the TCRdb copy is restricted to in-frame clones and leaves out a portion. V, J and clone size are those of that table, while D and trimming were read from the DNA. This sample has approximately 470,000 clones, with 80% to 90% found just once.

Sequencing used peripheral blood. This clonotype was sampled from a human donor in a cohort sampled during active COVID-19. V gene TRBV28 combines with J gene TRBJ1-2; 8 bases line up with TRBD1. The CDR3, as DNA: TGTGCCAGCAGCAATCTACCGGGACAGGAGAACTATGGCTACACCTTC. Protein product: CASSNLPGQENYGYTF.